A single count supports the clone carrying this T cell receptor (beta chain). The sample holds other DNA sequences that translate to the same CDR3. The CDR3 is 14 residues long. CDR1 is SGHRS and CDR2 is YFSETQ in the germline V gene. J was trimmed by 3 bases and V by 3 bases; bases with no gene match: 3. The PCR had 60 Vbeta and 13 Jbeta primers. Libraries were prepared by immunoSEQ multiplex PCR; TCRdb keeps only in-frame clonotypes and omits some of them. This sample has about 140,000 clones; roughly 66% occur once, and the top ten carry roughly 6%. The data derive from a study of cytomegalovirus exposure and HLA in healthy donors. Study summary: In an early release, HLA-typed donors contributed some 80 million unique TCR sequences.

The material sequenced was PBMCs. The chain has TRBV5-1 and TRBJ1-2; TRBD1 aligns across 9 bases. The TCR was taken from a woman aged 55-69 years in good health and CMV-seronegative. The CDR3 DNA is TGCGCCAGCAGCTCGGGACAGGGTGACTATGGCTACACCTTC. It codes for CASSSGQGDYGYTF.